The 4 T cell receptor beta chains presented below share a single source sample, sequenced in a study of T cell changes during pregnancy in multiple sclerosis. Libraries were prepared by immunoSEQ multiplex PCR; TCRdb keeps only in-frame clonotypes and omits some of them. The data contain tens of thousands of clones, around four fifths of them singletons. The sequences come from CD8+ T cells from peripheral blood mononuclear cells, collected in the first trimester of pregnancy. Every receptor here comes from a female donor in good health, enrolled as a control in a pregnancy study.

This clone was seen just once. The rearrangement links TRBV15 to TRBJ2-3, with 7 bases that match TRBD2. Trimming at V came to 4 bases and at J to 2 bases, leaving 9 bases not matched to a gene. In germline, CDR1 is LNHNV, CDR2 YYDKDF (reference sequence). This CDR3 has 16 residues. This chain's CDR3 is CATSMGLAAATDTQYF. The CDR3, as DNA: TGTGCCACCAGCATGGGTCTAGCGGCTGCCACAGATACGCAGTATTTT.

The rearrangement links TRBV19 to TRBJ1-2; 9 nucleotides match TRBD1. This CDR3 has 15 amino acids. The V gene end was trimmed by 3 bases and the J gene end by 4 bases; junction bases not matched to a gene: 6. From germline, CDR1 is LNHDA and CDR2 SQIVND (reference sequence). CDR3: CASSITGGYGYGYTF. CDR3 nucleotides: TGTGCCAGTAGTATTACAGGGGGCTACGGCTATGGCTACACCTTC. Supplemented by reference TRBV19 and TRBJ1-2, the full variable domain reads DGGITQSPKYLFRKEGQNVTLSCEQNLNHDAMYWYRQDPGQGLRLIYYSQIVNDFQKGDIAEGYSVSREKKESFPLTVTSAQKNPTAFYLCASSITGGYGYGYTFGSGTRLTVV.

V gene TRBV18 combines with J gene TRBJ2-1, with 9 bases identical to TRBD1. CDR3 length equals 18 residues. J lost 0 bases, V lost 3 bases, and 9 bases had no gene match. Germline CDR1 is KGHSH and CDR2 is LQKENI. CDR3 nucleotides: TGTGCCAGCTCACCGCTGGACAGGGGAGGATTCTCCTACAATGAGCAGTTCTTC. Translation gives CASSPLDRGGFSYNEQFF.

As DNA, the CDR3 is TGTGCCAGCAGCACCGAAACCGGGACTAGCGGGAGGGGAACGTACGAGCAGTACTTC. Translated, it gives CASSTETGTSGRGTYEQYF. This rearrangement joins TRBV21-1 to TRBJ2-7; TRBD2 reflects the table's D call only, with no check against the DNA. TRBV21-1 is a listed pseudogene. This CDR3 is 19 amino acids long.